This T cell receptor beta chain was found in a study of neoadjuvant anti-PD-1 for oral cavity cancer. Across the study: Patients mostly received three to four biweekly nivolumab doses at 3 mg/kg before surgery. Patients without progression received a fourth nivolumab dose around day 43, then surgical resection on days 50-56.

Time point denoted: after neoadjuvant nivolumab, at surgical resection. TCRdb's table, derived via immunoSEQ multiplex PCR, lists solely in-frame clones and lacks some. The sample contains roughly 32,000 clones, about 80% of which appear only once. Per germline, CDR1 LNHDA and CDR2 SQIVND (reference sequence). The CDR3 length is 13 residues. V lost 3 bases, J lost 6 bases, and 11 bases lay in between. The clonotype was recovered from a person aged 40-85 years with oral cavity squamous cell carcinoma. This rearrangement joins TRBV19 to TRBJ1-2; D is unclear. This specimen was PBMCs, taken after nivolumab (anti-PD-1) treatment. This CDR3 reads CASSMGRKDGYTF. Written as DNA, the CDR3 is TGTGCCAGTAGTATGGGCAGAAAGGATGGCTACACCTTC.